The subject of this entry is one TCR beta chain. No cognate antigen has been identified for it. Qualities for individual bases were not recorded, and no much larger clone is one base off. During colonoscopy, one to two rectal pinch biopsies were obtained for research purposes. No immunosuppressive medication had been given to the ulcerative colitis patients before the diagnostic colonoscopy. Before DNA was isolated, the rectal biopsies underwent proteinase K digestion. The Wizard kit (Promega) was used to extract genomic DNA from the blood and intestinal samples. This record comes from a study of pediatric ulcerative colitis (dated by TCRdb to between 2018 and 2020). At the level of the whole study: Of the ulcerative colitis patients, about seven had pancolitis and two had left-sided colitis, and histology in every patient was consistent with ulcerative colitis. The Pediatric Ulcerative Colitis Activity Index classified a couple of patients as having mild disease, four as having moderate disease and three as having acute severe colitis. From eight or nine newly diagnosed, treatment-naive pediatric ulcerative colitis patients and a few non-IBD control children, paired blood and rectal samples were collected. Paper-wide results and their limitations: Controls, mild-moderate and acute severe colitis patients were separated by rectal repertoire features, and reduced rectal diversity due to clonal expansions was observed in acute severe colitis. Only a handful of individuals were included in the healthy control group, which was small. Because the repertoires came from total lymphocyte DNA, rare subsets such as regulatory T cells may have patterns that are not reflected. Autologous blood-rectal clonal overlap was significantly higher in ulcerative colitis patients than in controls, suggesting increased T cell trafficking to inflamed tissue. Rectal pinch biopsies may have included blood-derived T cells, especially in patients with overt colitis. For technical reasons, substantially fewer templates were yielded by the blood samples of two patients, and these blood samples were excluded from blood-rectal overlap analysis. Two rectal CDR3 clonotypes were found in every ulcerative colitis patient but in no control.

Through the immunoSEQ TRB Survey service, multiplex V and J primers were used to amplify rearranged CDR3 beta regions from genomic DNA. Survey-level sequencing depth of up to 500,000 reads per sample was used to keep depth equal across samples. Libraries were purified, pooled and sequenced on Illumina technology. Processing in the source paper ran as follows. Productive clonality, sample overlap, pairwise scatters, CDR3 beta length, V/D/J gene usage and productiveness were assessed with immunoSEQ online tools. Calculated diversity was the number of unique rearrangements divided by total templates times 100; Shannon and Simpson indices were also computed. Principal component analysis used the R prcomp function and ggbiplot package on Z-score normalized data. Blood-rectal clonal overlap within each subject was quantified with Morisita's index. The immuneACCESS repertoire file appears here via TCRdb, limited to in-frame rearrangements. These files lack a portion of the clones; in checked studies, under half of the deficit traces to unresolved V genes, and the cause of the others is not known. The DNA gave D and trimming, while V, J and clone size come from that table. This sample comprises 20,000 to 30,000 clones, roughly 71% of them detected only once. The top ten constitute around 7.8% of the sample.

The CDR3 contains 13 residues, cysteine and phenylalanine counted. The retained sequence is limited to the CDR3, 39 bases, with the frame set at the first base. V lost 6 bases and J lost 1 base; the stretch between them is 7 bases long. Based on the germline V gene, the CDR1 and CDR2 sequences are SGHTA and FQGNSA. The sequenced material came from gut tissue. This TCR derives from a boy younger than 18 with severe ulcerative colitis. The rearranged chain carries TRBV7-2 and TRBJ2-1, with the D gene call left open. The CDR3 region has the sequence CASSQTSYNEQFF. The bases read TGTGCCAGCAGTCAGACTTCCTACAATGAGCAGTTCTTC.